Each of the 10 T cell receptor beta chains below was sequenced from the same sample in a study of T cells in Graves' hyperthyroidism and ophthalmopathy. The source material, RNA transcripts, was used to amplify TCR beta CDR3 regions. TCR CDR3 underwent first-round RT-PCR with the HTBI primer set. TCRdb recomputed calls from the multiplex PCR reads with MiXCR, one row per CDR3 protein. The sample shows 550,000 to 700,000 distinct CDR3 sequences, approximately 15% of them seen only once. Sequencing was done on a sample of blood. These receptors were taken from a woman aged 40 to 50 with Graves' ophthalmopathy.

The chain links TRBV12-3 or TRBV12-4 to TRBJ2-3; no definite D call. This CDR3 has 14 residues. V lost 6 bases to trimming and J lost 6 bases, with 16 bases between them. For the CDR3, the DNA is TGTGCCAGCAGCGCCGAGACCTGGGCCGATACGCAGTATTTT. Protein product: CASSAETWADTQYF.

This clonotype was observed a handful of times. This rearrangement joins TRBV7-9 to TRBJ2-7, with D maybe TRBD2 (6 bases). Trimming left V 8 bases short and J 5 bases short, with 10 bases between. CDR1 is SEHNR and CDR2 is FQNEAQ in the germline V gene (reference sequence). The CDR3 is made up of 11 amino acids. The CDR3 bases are TGTGCCAGCGGGATAGCGGACGAGCAGTACTTC. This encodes CASGIADEQYF.

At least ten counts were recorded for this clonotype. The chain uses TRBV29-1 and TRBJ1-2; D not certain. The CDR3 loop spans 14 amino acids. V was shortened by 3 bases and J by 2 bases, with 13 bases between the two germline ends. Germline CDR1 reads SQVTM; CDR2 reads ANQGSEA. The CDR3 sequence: CSVDRIAGNYGYTF. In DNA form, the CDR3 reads TGCAGCGTTGATCGTATCGCCGGGAACTATGGCTACACCTTC.

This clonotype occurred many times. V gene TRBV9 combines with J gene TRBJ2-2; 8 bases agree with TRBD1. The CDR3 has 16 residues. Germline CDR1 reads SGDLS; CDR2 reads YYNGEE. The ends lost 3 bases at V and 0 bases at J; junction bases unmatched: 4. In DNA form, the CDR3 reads TGTGCCAGCAGCGCCCGGGGACAGGCGAACACCGGGGAGCTGTTTTTT. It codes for CASSARGQANTGELFF.

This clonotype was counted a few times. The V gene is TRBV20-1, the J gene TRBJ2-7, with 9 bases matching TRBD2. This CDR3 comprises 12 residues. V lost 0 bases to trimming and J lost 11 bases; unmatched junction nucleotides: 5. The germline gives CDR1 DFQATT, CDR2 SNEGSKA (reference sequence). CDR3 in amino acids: CSARDLSGSEYF. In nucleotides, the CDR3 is TGCAGTGCTAGAGACCTTAGCGGGAGCGAGTACTTC.

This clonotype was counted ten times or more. CDR3: CASSPDRGRFTEAFF. The CDR3 coding sequence is TGTGCCAGCAGTCCTGACAGGGGGCGATTTACTGAAGCTTTCTTT. The chain joins TRBV12-3 or TRBV12-4 to TRBJ1-1; 10 bases are shared with TRBD1. The CDR3 contains 15 residues. V dropped 5 bases and J dropped 5; count of bases not matched to a gene: 8.

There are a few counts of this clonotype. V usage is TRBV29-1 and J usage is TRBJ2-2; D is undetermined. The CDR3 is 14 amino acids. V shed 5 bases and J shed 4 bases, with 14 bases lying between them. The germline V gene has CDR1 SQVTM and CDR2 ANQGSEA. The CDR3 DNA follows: TGCAGCGTTCTTAAAACGGTGGGCACCGGGGAGCTGTTTTTT. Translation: CSVLKTVGTGELFF.

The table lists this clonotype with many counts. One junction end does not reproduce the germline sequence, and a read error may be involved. The CDR3 here is CASSLEAVQETQYF. As DNA, the CDR3 is TGTGCCAGCAGCTTAGAGGCGGTTCAAGAGACCCAGTACTTC. This chain links TRBV5-1 with TRBJ2-5; no reliable D call. The CDR3 has 14 amino acids. Germline lookup yields CDR1 SGHRS and CDR2 YFSETQ.

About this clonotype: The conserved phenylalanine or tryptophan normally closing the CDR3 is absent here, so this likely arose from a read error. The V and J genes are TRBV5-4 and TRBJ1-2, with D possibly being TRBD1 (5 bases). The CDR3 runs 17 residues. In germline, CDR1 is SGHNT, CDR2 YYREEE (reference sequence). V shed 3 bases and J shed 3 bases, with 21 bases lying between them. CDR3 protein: CASSSIGAGPRDYGYTL. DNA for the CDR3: TGTGCCAGCAGCTCGATCGGCGCGGGACCCCGCGACTATGGCTACACCCTC.

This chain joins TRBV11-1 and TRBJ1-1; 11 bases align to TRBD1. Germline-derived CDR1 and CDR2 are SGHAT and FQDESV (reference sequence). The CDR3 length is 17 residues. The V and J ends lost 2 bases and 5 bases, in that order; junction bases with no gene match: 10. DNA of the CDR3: TGTGCCAGCAGCTTAAACCGGGACAGGGGGGAGAAGACTGAAGCTTTCTTT. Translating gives CASSLNRDRGEKTEAFF.